The 17 T cell receptor beta chains below were found in one sample sequenced in a study of technical replicates of blood from several donors (dated by TCRdb to between 2016 and 2019). Library generation was performed with the immunoSEQ multiplex PCR assay. Drawn from immuneACCESS, this table holds only the in-frame rearrangements with V and J called that TCRdb kept. Clones are partly lost; checked studies trace under half to an unresolved V gene and leave the rest unexplained. In all, the sample holds under 85,000 clones, and 97% of those were seen once. The ten largest clones add up to 0.15% to 0.2% of the sample. The sample taken for sequencing was T cells isolated from PBMCs. These receptors were taken from a human donor in good health.

V and J are TRBV7-9 and TRBJ2-5, with D unclear. This CDR3 has 14 amino acids. Germline V gene data show CDR1 as SEHNR and CDR2 as FQNEAQ (reference sequence). Trimming left V 2 bases short and J 1 base short, with 8 bases between. The CDR3 loop reads CASSLTDIQETQYF. Written as DNA, the CDR3 is TGTGCCAGCAGCTTAACCGACATCCAAGAGACCCAGTACTTC.

V and J are TRBV13 and TRBJ2-2; perhaps TRBD2 as D (6 bases). The CDR3 spans 17 residues. CDR1 and CDR2 (germline): PRHDT, FYEKMQ (reference sequence). Trimming took off 4 bases at V and 4 bases at J, with 19 bases between the two ends. The CDR3 nucleotides read TGTGCCAGCAGCTCCTCTTCTTGGGGGAGGAGCACCGGGGAGCTGTTTTTT. It is translated as CASSSSSWGRSTGELFF.

The chain combines TRBV16 with TRBJ2-7; possibly TRBD2 for D (6 bases). Trimming took 0 bases from V and 0 from J, leaving 12 bases between them. The CDR3 is 16 amino acids. Germline V gene data show CDR1 as KGHSY and CDR2 as FQNENV. CDR3 DNA sequence: TGTGCCAGCAGCCAATCTCTCGACGGGAGCTCCTACGAGCAGTACTTC. It codes for CASSQSLDGSSYEQYF. The entire variable domain, with the rest obtained from reference TRBV16 and TRBJ2-7, is as follows: GEEVAQTPKHLVRGEGQKAKLYCAPIKGHSYVFWYQQVLKNEFKFLISFQNENVFDETGMPKERFSAKCLPNSPCSLEIQATKLEDSAVYFCASSQSLDGSSYEQYFGPGTRLTVT.

V usage is TRBV7-9 and J usage is TRBJ2-3; D is unresolved. Trimming pared 1 base from V and 1 base from J, leaving 6 bases between. The CDR3 is 14 residues long. Germline-derived CDR1 and CDR2 are SEHNR and FQNEAQ (reference sequence). CDR3 region: CASSLVSGTDTQYF. DNA for the CDR3: TGTGCCAGCAGCTTAGTAAGCGGCACAGATACGCAGTATTTT.

The genes are TRBV5-1 and TRBJ1-4; unclear D gene. The CDR3 runs to 15 residues. Trimming took 4 bases from V and 8 from J, leaving 18 bases between them. Germline lookup yields CDR1 SGHRS and CDR2 YFSETQ. CDR3 sequence: CASSQLYGPGEKLFF. The CDR3 nucleotides are TGCGCCAGCAGCCAACTATATGGTCCCGGGGAAAAACTGTTTTTT.

The rearrangement links TRBV4-1 to TRBJ1-6; D ambiguous. V was shortened by 1 base and J by 8 bases, with 12 bases between the two germline ends. The germline gives CDR1 MGHRA, CDR2 YSYEKL. This CDR3 spans 15 amino acids. The CDR3 protein is CASSQASLSDSPLHF. The CDR3, as DNA: TGCGCCAGCAGCCAAGCTTCATTGAGCGATTCACCCCTCCACTTT.

V usage is TRBV11-3 and J usage is TRBJ1-1; no firm D call. The CDR3 totals 13 residues. The ends were cut back, 1 base at V and 4 bases at J, with 7 bases in the middle. From germline, CDR1 is SGHNT and CDR2 YENEEA. The chain's CDR3 is CASSLGSGTEAFF. DNA for the CDR3: TGTGCCAGCAGCTTAGGCAGCGGCACTGAAGCTTTCTTT.

The J gene is TRBJ1-2, the V gene TRBV7-9; 8 bases line up with TRBD1. V lost 5 bases to trimming and J lost 7 bases; unmatched junction nucleotides: 15. The CDR3 consists of 16 residues. Germline V CDR1 and CDR2: SEHNR, FQNEAQ (reference sequence). CDR3 bases: TGTGCCAGCAGCCCGCGTCCCCTGGCAGGGGGCGGTGGCTACACCTTC. Translating it yields CASSPRPLAGGGGYTF.

In its sample, this clone was seen once. The chain joins TRBV5-4 to TRBJ2-3; D perhaps matches TRBD1 (5 bases). V lost 4 bases, J lost 0 bases, and 9 bases lay in between. Germline CDR1 SGHNT, CDR2 YYREEE (reference sequence). The CDR3 extends over 14 amino acids. CDR3 nucleotide sequence: TGTGCCAGCAGCACGCAGGGAAGCACAGATACGCAGTATTTT. Amino acid sequence: CASSTQGSTDTQYF.

This chain joins TRBV18 and TRBJ2-7; TRBD2 is a possible D gene (7 bases). The CDR3 is made up of 18 amino acids. The V end lost 0 bases, the J end lost 3 bases, and 21 bases lay between the germline ends. Germline values: CDR1 KGHSH, CDR2 LQKENI. The CDR3 nucleotides are TGTGCCAGCTCACCACCGATCGGACTAGGGGGGAACCTCTACGAGCAGTACTTC. Translation gives CASSPPIGLGGNLYEQYF.

The chain carries TRBV9 and TRBJ2-7; no clear D gene. Germline loops: CDR1 SGDLS, CDR2 YYNGEE. CDR3 length equals 13 residues. V was trimmed by 0 bases and J by 0 bases, leaving 4 bases between them. The CDR3 nucleotides read TGTGCCAGCAGCGTAGGTCTCTCCTACGAGCAGTACTTC. Translation: CASSVGLSYEQYF.

This rearrangement joins TRBV5-4 to TRBJ1-1; no clear D. The CDR3 length is 14 residues. Germline loops: CDR1 SGHNT, CDR2 YYREEE (reference sequence). Trimming pared 4 bases from V and 2 bases from J, leaving 12 bases between. DNA of the CDR3: TGTGCCAGCAGCCGGGGAATGGAAAACACTGAAGCTTTCTTT. Protein: CASSRGMENTEAFF. The full variable domain, completed using reference TRBV5-4 and TRBJ1-1, is ETGVTQSPTHLIKTRGQQVTLRCSSQSGHNTVSWYQQALGQGPQFIFQYYREEENGRGNFPPRFSGLQFPNYSSELNVNALELDDSALYLCASSRGMENTEAFFGQGTRLTVV.

The chain links TRBV30 to TRBJ2-1; 7 bases map to TRBD2. This CDR3 region has 15 residues. Germline V gene sequence: CDR1 GTSNPN, CDR2 SVGIG (reference sequence). The V and J ends lost 1 base and 4 bases, in that order; junction bases with no gene match: 7. Written as DNA, the CDR3 is TGTGCCTGGAGTGCCGGGCGGGGGTTATACAATGAGCAGTTCTTC. Residues: CAWSAGRGLYNEQFF.

This clone showed up just once. This chain uses TRBV5-1 with TRBJ2-5, with 8 bases fitting TRBD1. V shed 0 bases, J shed 3 bases, and the junction held 1 base outside the gene matches. Looked up from germline, CDR1 is SGHRS and CDR2 is YFSETQ. This CDR3 contains 14 residues. CDR3 protein: CASSLAQGEETQYF. The CDR3 DNA is TGCGCCAGCAGCTTGGCACAGGGGGAAGAGACCCAGTACTTC.

The V call is TRBV28, the J call TRBJ1-5; D not certain. This CDR3 has 15 amino acids. The V end was cut by 7 bases, the J end by 3 bases, with 16 bases between. The germline V gene has CDR1 MDHEN and CDR2 SYDVKM. Written as DNA, the CDR3 is TGTGCCAGCACCTTAAGCCTCCTTTCCAATCAGCCCCAGCATTTT. It specifies CASTLSLLSNQPQHF. Drawing the rest from reference TRBV28 and TRBJ1-5, the complete variable domain is DVKVTQSSRYLVKRTGEKVFLECVQDMDHENMFWYRQDPGLGLRLIYFSYDVKMKEKGDIPEGYSVSREKKERFSLILESASTNQTSMYLCASTLSLLSNQPQHFGDGTRLSIL.

The V and J genes are TRBV6-1 and TRBJ2-1, with D possibly matching TRBD2 (5 bases). The V and J ends lost 1 base and 2 bases respectively, with 9 bases between them. The CDR3 contains 15 residues. The germline V gene has CDR1 MNHNS and CDR2 SASEGT. The CDR3 bases are TGTGCCAGCAGTGAAGAGCGGACGGCCTACAATGAGCAGTTCTTC. Amino acid sequence: CASSEERTAYNEQFF.

The chain carries TRBV2 and TRBJ2-7, with unresolved D. The CDR3 loop spans 14 amino acids. CDR1 is SNHLY and CDR2 is FYNNEI in the germline V gene. The V end was cut by 6 bases, the J end by 4 bases, with 16 bases between. The CDR3 spells CASSSVEFIYEQYF. The CDR3 nucleotides are TGTGCCAGCAGCTCCGTGGAGTTCATATACGAGCAGTACTTC. The variable domain in full, completed from reference TRBV2 and TRBJ2-7, reads EPEVTQTPSHQVTQMGQEVILRCVPISNHLYFYWYRQILGQKVEFLVSFYNNEISEKSEIFDDQFSVERPDGSNFTLKIRSTKLEDSAMYFCASSSVEFIYEQYFGPGTRLTVT.